This entry features one T cell receptor (beta chain) sequence. Its matching antigen is unknown. The CDR3 contains 15 residues. Trimming cost V 3 bases and J 0 bases, with 12 bases left between them. The germline CDR1 and CDR2 sequences are LNHDA and SQIVND (reference sequence). This record belongs to a study of cytomegalovirus exposure and HLA in healthy donors. Turning to the study itself: Later, an analysis reported that the 100 to 150 validation repertoires had used the same platform as the approximately 690 first-cohort repertoires.

Findings and caveats of the study: There were a few CMV-associated chains whose specificity for CMV antigens was confirmed in vitro. Rarity marked most TCR sequences, yet some public TCRs occurred in many donors.

Sequencing was performed with immunoSEQ multiplex PCR; in TCRdb, only in-frame clones are kept and a portion is missing. The sample holds 300,000 to 400,000 clones; around 90% are singletons and the top ten take around 0.88%. It was the approximately 110-subject validation cohort, separate from the roughly 700-subject first cohort, to which the donors belonged. This chain joins TRBV19 and TRBJ2-7, with D possibly TRBD1 on 6 matching bases. This receptor was obtained from a man aged 25 to 45 in good health and CMV-seronegative. Material: PBMCs. CDR3 sequence reads: CASSMAGTNSYEQYF. The DNA of the CDR3 is TGTGCCAGTAGTATGGCCGGGACAAACTCCTACGAGCAGTACTTC.